This TCR beta chain was observed in a study of blood T cell repertoires in COVID-19. The protocol was immunoSEQ multiplex PCR, while the TCRdb copy is restricted to in-frame clones and leaves out a portion. This table has 180,000 or so clones, approximately 78% appearing once. V lost 7 bases to trimming and J lost 6 bases, with 12 bases between them. Germline CDR1 is MNHEY and CDR2 is SMNVEV (reference sequence). The CDR3 runs 12 residues. This clone came up a few times. The gene calls are TRBV27 and TRBJ1-2; D ambiguous. The sequence was collected from a woman older than 75 with active or convalescent COVID-19. Specimen: peripheral blood. In DNA form, the CDR3 reads TGTGCCAGCAAGACGGGATACGATGGCTACACCTTC. Translation gives CASKTGYDGYTF.